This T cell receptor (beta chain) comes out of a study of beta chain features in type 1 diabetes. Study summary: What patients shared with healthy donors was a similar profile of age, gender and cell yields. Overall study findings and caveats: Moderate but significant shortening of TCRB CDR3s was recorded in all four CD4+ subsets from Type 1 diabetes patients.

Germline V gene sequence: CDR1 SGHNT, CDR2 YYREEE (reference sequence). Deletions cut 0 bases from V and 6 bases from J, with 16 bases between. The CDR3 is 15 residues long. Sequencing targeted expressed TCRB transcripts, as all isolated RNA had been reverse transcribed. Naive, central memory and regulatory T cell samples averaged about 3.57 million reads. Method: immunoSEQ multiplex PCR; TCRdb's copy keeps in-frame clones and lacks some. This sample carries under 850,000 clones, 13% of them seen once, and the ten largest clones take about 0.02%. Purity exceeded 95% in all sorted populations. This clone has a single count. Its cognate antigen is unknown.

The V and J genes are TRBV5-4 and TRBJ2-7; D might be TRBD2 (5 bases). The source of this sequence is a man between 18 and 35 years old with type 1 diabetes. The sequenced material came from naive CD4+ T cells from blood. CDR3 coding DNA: TGTGCCAGCAGCTTGGGGGTAGGTCCGGGGAGCGAGCAGTACTTC. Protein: CASSLGVGPGSEQYF.